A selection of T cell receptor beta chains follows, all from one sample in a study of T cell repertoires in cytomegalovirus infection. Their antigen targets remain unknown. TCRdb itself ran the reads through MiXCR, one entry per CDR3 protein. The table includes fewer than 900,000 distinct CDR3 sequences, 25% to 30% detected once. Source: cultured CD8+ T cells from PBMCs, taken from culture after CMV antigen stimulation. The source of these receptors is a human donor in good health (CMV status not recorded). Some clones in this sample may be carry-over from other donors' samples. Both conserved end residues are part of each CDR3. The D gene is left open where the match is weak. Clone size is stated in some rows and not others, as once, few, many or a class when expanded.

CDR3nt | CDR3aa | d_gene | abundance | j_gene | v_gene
TGTGCCAGTAGTAAGGGGACAGGGAGCAATCAGCCCCAGCATTTT | CASSKGTGSNQPQHF | TRBD1 | . | TRBJ1-5 | TRBV19
TGTGCCAGCAGCGTGGGACCGGGGGGAGAAGGCTACACCTTC | CASSVGPGGEGYTF | . | many | TRBJ1-2 | TRBV7-3
TGTGCCAGCAGTATAACAGGGGGCACTGAAGCTTTCTTT | CASSITGGTEAFF | TRBD1 | many | TRBJ1-1 | TRBV19
TGCGCCAGCAGCCAAGCCGCTGGCACAGATACGCAGTATTTT | CASSQAAGTDTQYF | . | . | TRBJ2-3 | TRBV4-1
TGTGCCAGCAGTCCACATTTTTCCAGCTCCTACAATGAGCAGTTCTTC | CASSPHFSSSYNEQFF | . | . | TRBJ2-1 | TRBV6-1
TGTGCCAACAGTTTACGGCGCACAGATACGCAGTATTTT | CANSLRRTDTQYF | . | . | TRBJ2-3 | TRBV12-3/TRBV12-4
TGTGCCAGCAGGGGAACAAAACTGACAGGGGTGGTCACCGGGGAGCTGTTTTTT | CASRGTKLTGVVTGELFF | TRBD1 | . | TRBJ2-2 | TRBV2
TGTGCCAGCAGGAGGGGGAACACTGAAGCTTTCTTT | CASRRGNTEAFF | . | many | TRBJ1-1 | TRBV19
TGTGCCAGCAGTTTCGGGATTGAAGTTATCTTT | CASSFGIEVIF | . | few | TRBJ1-1 | TRBV12-3/TRBV12-4
TGTGCCAGTAGTACCCCCGGGACAGGGGGAAGCTATGGCTACACCTTC | CASSTPGTGGSYGYTF | TRBD1 | . | TRBJ1-2 | TRBV19
TGTGCCAGCAGCCCCGCCCGGAAAATCACTGAAGCTTTCTTT | CASSPARKITEAFF | . | . | TRBJ1-1 | TRBV7-6
TGTGCTAGTGGTTCCCCTGGCGGGAAGGATCAGTATTTT | CASGSPGGKDQYF | . | few | TRBJ2-3 | TRBV12-5
TGTGCCAGCAGCAATACAGGGAGTCCTGAAAAACTGTTTTTT | CASSNTGSPEKLFF | . | . | TRBJ1-4 | TRBV7-6
TGTGCCAGCAGCTTAGCGGTGGTGGAGGGGAAGCAGTTCTTC | CASSLAVVEGKQFF | . | many | TRBJ2-1 | TRBV7-6
TGTGCCAGCAGCCAAGGGGACAGGGGTCCTACCTACGAGCAGTACTTC | CASSQGDRGPTYEQYF | TRBD1 | few | TRBJ2-7 | TRBV14
TGTGCCAGCAGCGTCCCCCGCACGGGGAGCCCACAGACCCATACGCAGTATTTT | CASSVPRTGSPQTHTQYF | . | . | TRBJ2-3 | TRBV9
TGTGCCAGCAGCTTAGCCAGGGCAGGAGCAGGGACTGAAGCTTTCTTT | CASSLARAGAGTEAFF | . | . | TRBJ1-1 | TRBV7-9